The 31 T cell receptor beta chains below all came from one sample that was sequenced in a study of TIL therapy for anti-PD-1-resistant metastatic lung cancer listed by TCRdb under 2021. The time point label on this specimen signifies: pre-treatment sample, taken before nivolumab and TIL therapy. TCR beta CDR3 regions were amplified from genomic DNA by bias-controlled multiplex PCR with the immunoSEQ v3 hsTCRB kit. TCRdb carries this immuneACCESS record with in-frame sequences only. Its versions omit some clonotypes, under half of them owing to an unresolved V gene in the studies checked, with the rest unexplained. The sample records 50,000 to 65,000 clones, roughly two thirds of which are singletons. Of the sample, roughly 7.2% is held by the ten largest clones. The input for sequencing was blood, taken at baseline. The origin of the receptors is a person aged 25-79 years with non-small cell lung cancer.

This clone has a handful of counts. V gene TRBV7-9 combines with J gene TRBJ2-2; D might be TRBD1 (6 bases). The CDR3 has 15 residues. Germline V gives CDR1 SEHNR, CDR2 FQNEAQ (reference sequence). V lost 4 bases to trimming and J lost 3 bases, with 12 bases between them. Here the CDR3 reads CASSSGQSYTGELFF. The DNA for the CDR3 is TGTGCCAGCAGCTCTGGACAGAGTTACACCGGGGAGCTGTTTTTT.

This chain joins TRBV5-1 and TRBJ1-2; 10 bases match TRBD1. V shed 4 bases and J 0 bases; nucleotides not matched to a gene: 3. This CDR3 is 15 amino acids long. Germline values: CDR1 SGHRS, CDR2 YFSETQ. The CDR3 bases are TGCGCCAGCAGCCCAGACAGGGGGCCTAACTATGGCTACACCTTC. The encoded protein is CASSPDRGPNYGYTF.

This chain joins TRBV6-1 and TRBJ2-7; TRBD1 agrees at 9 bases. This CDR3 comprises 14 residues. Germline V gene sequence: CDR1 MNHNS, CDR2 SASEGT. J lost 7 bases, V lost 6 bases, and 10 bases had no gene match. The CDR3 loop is CASSRDRAYGEQYF. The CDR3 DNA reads TGTGCCAGCAGCCGGGACAGGGCCTACGGGGAGCAGTACTTC.

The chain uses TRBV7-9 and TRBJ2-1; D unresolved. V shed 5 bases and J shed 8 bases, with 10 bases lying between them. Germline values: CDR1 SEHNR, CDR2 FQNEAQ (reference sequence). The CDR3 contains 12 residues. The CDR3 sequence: CASSQSGDEQFF. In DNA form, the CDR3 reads TGTGCCAGCAGCCAAAGTGGAGATGAGCAGTTCTTC.

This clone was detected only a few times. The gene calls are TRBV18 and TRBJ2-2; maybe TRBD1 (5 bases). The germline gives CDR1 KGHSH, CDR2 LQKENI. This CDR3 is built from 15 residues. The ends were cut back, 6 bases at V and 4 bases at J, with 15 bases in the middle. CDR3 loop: CASSQTDSVTGELFF. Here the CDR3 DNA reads TGTGCCAGCTCCCAAACCGACAGCGTCACCGGGGAGCTGTTTTTT.

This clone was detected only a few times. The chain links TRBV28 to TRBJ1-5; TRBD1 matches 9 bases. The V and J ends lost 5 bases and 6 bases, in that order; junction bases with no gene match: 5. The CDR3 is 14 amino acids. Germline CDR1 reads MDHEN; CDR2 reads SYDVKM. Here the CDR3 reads CASSGDRDGQPQHF. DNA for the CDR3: TGTGCCAGCAGTGGGGACAGGGATGGTCAGCCCCAGCATTTT. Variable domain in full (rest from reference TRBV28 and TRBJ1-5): DVKVTQSSRYLVKRTGEKVFLECVQDMDHENMFWYRQDPGLGLRLIYFSYDVKMKEKGDIPEGYSVSREKKERFSLILESASTNQTSMYLCASSGDRDGQPQHFGDGTRLSIL.

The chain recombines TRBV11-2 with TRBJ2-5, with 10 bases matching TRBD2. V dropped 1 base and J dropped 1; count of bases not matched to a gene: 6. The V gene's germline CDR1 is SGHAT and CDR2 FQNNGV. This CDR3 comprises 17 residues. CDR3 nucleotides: TGTGCCAGCAGCTTAGGGCCCAGCGGGGGGGCCCAAGAGACCCAGTACTTC. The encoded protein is CASSLGPSGGAQETQYF. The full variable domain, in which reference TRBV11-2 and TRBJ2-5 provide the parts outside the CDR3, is EAGVAQSPRYKIIEKRQSVAFWCNPISGHATLYWYQQILGQGPKLLIQFQNNGVVDDSQLPKDRFSAERLKGVDSTLKIQPAKLEDSAVYLCASSLGPSGGAQETQYFGPGTRLLVL.

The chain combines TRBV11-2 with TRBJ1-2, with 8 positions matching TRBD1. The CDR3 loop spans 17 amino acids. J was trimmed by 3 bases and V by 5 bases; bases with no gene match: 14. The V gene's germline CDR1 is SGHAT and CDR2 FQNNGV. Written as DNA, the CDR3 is TGTGCCAGCAGCCCGACTGGGGCAGGGGGCGCGTACTATGGCTACACCTTC. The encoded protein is CASSPTGAGGAYYGYTF.

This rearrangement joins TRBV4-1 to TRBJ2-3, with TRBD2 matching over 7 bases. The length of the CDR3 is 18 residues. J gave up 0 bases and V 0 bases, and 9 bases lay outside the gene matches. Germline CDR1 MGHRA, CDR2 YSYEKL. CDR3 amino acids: CASSQDGAGALSTDTQYF. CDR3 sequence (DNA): TGCGCCAGCAGCCAAGACGGGGCGGGAGCCCTTAGCACAGATACGCAGTATTTT.

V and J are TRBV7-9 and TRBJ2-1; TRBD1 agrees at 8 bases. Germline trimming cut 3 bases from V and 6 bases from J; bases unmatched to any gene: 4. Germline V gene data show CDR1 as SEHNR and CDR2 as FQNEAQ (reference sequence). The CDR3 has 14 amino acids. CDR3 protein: CASSFWDRSNEQFF. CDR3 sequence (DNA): TGTGCCAGCAGCTTTTGGGACAGGTCCAATGAGCAGTTCTTC.

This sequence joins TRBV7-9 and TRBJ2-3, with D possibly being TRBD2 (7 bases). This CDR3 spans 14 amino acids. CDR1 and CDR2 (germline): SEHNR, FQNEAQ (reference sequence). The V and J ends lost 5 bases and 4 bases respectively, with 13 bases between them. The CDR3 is CASSLGGGADTQYF. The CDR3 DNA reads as TGTGCCAGCAGCCTAGGGGGGGGTGCAGATACGCAGTATTTT. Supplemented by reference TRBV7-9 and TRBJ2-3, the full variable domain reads DTGVSQNPRHKITKRGQNVTFRCDPISEHNRLYWYRQTLGQGPEFLTYFQNEAQLEKSRLLSDRFSAERPKGSFSTLEIQRTEQGDSAMYLCASSLGGGADTQYFGPGTRLTVL.

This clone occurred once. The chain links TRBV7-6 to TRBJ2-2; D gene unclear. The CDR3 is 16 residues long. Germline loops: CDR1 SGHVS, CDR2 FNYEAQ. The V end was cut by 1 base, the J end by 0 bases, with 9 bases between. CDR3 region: CASSLEQPSNTGELFF. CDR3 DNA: TGTGCCAGCAGCTTAGAACAGCCGTCGAACACCGGGGAGCTGTTTTTT.

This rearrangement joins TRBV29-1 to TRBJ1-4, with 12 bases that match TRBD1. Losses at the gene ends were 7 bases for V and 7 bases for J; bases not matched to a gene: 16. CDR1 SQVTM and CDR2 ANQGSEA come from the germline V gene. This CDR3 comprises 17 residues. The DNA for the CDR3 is TGCAGCGCCGGTACCGGGACAGGGGGCCCCGAGGGTGAAAAACTGTTTTTT. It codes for CSAGTGTGGPEGEKLFF.

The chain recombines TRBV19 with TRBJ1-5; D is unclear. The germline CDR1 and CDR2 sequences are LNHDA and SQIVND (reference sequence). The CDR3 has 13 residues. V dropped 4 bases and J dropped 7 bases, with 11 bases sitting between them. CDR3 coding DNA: TGTGCCAGTAGTAAGGAGGGCGGGCAGCCCCAGCATTTT. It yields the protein CASSKEGGQPQHF.

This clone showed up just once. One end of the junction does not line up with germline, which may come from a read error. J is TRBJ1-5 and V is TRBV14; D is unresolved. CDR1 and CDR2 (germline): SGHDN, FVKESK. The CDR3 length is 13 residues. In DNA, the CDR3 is TGTGCCAGCAGCCAAGATATTAATCAACCCCAGCATTTT. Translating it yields CASSQDINQPQHF.

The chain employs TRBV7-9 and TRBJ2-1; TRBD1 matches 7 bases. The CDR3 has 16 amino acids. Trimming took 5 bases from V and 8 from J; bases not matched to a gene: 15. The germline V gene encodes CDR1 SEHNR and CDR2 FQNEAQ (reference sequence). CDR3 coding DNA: TGTGCCAGCAGCGAATACAGGGGCCGAACAGGGGATGAGCAGTTCTTC. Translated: CASSEYRGRTGDEQFF.

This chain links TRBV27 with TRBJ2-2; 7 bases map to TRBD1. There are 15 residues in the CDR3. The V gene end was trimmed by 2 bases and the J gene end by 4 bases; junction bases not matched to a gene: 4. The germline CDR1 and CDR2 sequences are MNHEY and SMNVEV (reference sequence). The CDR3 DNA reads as TGTGCCAGCAGTTTACGGGACAGATCCACCGGGGAGCTGTTTTTT. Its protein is CASSLRDRSTGELFF.

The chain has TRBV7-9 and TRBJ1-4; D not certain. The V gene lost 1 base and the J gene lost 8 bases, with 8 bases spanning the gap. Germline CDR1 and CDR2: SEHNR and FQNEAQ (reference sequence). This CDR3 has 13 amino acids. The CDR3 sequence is CASSLGAQEKLFF. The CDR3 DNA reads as TGTGCCAGCAGCTTAGGGGCCCAGGAAAAACTGTTTTTT.

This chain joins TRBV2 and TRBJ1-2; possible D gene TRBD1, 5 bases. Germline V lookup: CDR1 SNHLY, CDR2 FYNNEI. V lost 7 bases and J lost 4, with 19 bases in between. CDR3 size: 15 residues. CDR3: CASNPVQGNLYGYTF. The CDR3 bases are TGTGCCAGCAATCCGGTCCAGGGAAACCTCTATGGCTACACCTTC.

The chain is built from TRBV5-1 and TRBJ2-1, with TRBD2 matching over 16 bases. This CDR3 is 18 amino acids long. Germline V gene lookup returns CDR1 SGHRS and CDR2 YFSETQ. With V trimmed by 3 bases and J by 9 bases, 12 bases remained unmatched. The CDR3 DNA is TGCGCCAGCAGCTCCGGGACTAGCGGGAGGGCCGGACGGTTTGAGCAGTTCTTC. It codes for CASSSGTSGRAGRFEQFF.

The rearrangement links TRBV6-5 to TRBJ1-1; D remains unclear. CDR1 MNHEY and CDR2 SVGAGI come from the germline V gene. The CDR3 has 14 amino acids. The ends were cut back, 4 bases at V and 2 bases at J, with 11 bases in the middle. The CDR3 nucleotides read TGTGCCAGCAGTTTGTCGGGAGGAAACACTGAAGCTTTCTTT. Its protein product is CASSLSGGNTEAFF.

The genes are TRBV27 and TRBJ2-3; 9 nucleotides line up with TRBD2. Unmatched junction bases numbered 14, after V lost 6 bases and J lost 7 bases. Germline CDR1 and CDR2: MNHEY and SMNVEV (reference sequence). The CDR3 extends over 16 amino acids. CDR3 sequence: CASRAHLSGSSNTQYF. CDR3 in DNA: TGTGCCAGCAGGGCTCACCTTAGCGGGAGTTCAAATACGCAGTATTTT.

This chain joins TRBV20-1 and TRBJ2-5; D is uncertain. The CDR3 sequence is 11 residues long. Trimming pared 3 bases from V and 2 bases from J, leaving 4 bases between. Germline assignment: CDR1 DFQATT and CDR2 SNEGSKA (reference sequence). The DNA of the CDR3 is TGCAGTGCTAGGGCTCAAGAGACCCAGTACTTC. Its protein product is CSARAQETQYF.

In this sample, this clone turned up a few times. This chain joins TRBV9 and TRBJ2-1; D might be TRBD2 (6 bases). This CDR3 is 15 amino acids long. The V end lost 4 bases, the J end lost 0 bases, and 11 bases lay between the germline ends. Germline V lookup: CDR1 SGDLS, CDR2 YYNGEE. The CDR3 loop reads CASSFGGISYNEQFF. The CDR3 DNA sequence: TGTGCCAGCAGCTTTGGGGGGATCTCCTACAATGAGCAGTTCTTC. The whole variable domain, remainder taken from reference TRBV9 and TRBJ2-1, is DSGVTQTPKHLITATGQRVTLRCSPRSGDLSVYWYQQSLDQGLQFLIQYYNGEERAKGNILERFSAQQFPDLHSELNLSSLELGDSALYFCASSFGGISYNEQFFGPGTRLTVL.

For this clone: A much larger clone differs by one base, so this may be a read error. The CDR3 loop is CASSGRENAGELFF. The CDR3 DNA reads as TGTGCCAGCAGCGGACGGGAGAACGCCGGGGAGCTGTTTTTT. The V call is TRBV7-2, the J call TRBJ2-2; a weak D match, TRBD2 (6 bases). Germline-derived CDR1 and CDR2 are SGHTA and FQGNSA. The CDR3 sequence is 14 residues long.

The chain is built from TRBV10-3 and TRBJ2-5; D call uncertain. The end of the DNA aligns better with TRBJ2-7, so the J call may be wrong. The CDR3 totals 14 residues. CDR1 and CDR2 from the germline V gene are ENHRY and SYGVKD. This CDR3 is CAISESSDKDEQYF. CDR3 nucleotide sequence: TGTGCCATCAGTGAGTCGAGCGACAAAGACGAGCAGTACTTC.

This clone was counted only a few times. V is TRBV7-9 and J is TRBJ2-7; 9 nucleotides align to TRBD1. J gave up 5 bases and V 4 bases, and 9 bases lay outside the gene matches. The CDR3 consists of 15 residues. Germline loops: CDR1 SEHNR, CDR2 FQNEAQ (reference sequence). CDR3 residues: CASSSTRDRVDEQYF. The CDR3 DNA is TGTGCCAGCAGCTCTACCCGGGACAGGGTCGACGAGCAGTACTTC.

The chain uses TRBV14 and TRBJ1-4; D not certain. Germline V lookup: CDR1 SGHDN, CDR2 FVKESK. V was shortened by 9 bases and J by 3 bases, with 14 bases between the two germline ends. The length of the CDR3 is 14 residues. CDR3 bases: TGTGCCAGTTCCATTCTGGGAGCTAATGAAAAACTGTTTTTT. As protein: CASSILGANEKLFF.

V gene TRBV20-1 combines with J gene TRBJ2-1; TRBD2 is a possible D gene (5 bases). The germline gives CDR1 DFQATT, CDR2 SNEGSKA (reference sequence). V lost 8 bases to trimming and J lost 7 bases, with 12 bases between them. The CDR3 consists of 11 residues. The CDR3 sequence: CSRPGINEQFF. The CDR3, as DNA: TGCAGTAGACCGGGGATTAATGAGCAGTTCTTC.

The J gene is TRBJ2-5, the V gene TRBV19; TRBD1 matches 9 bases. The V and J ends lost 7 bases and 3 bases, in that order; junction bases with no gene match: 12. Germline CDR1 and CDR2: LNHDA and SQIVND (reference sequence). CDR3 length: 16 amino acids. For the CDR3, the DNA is TGTGCCAGTACCCCGACAGGGGGGCCGGCAGAAGAGACCCAGTACTTC. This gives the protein CASTPTGGPAEETQYF.

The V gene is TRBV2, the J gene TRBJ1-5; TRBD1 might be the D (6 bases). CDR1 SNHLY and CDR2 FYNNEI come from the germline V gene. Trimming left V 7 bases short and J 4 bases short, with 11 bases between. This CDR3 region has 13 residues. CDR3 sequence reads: CASKRDTNQPQHF. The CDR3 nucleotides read TGTGCCAGCAAACGGGACACAAATCAGCCCCAGCATTTT.